This T cell receptor (beta chain) was found in a study of regulatory T cells in long-lasting Graves disease. Relying on iRepertoire HTBI primers and Arm-PCR of CDR3 regions, the team built TCR beta libraries. Using its own MiXCR run on the multiplex PCR reads, TCRdb lists one record per CDR3 protein. The sample lists about 540,000 distinct CDR3 sequences; about 13% were seen once. The time point here: newly diagnosed GD, antithyroid drugs for less than 3 months. There was RNA extracted from PBMCs, and the TCR library was made from it. The CDR3 is 16 residues long. Germline trimming cut 3 bases from V and 0 bases from J; bases unmatched to any gene: 6. In this sample, this clonotype turned up many times. These records were also assigned to another study, of T cells in Graves' hyperthyroidism and ophthalmopathy.

This chain uses TRBV12-3 or TRBV12-4 with TRBJ2-3, with 7 bases identical to TRBD2. The receptor was derived from a man in his thirties or forties with Graves disease. The sequences come from peripheral blood mononuclear cells (PBMCs), collected at new diagnosis, from a patient treated with antithyroid drugs. CDR3 sequence (DNA): TGTGCCAGCAGTTTGAGCGGGACCGCTAGCACAGATACGCAGTATTTT. This codes for CASSLSGTASTDTQYF.